The source of this T cell receptor (beta chain) is a study of blood T cell repertoires in COVID-19. Looking at the study overall: There were acute and convalescent COVID-19 samples, and they came from the United States, Italy and Spain. PBMCs, B-cell-depleted T cells, or T cells were the source of the cDNA or gDNA that made up the material.

Seattle enrolled patients during active infection and tracked them longitudinally. Clones were read by immunoSEQ multiplex PCR, and TCRdb kept only the in-frame ones, dropping some. Of over 130,000 clones listed, around 90% are singletons. This sequence originates from a human donor with COVID-19, enrolled during active disease. The donor label of this sample is uncertain. Material: peripheral blood.

The CDR3, as DNA: TGTGCCAGCAGTCGGACAGGCTATGGCTACACCTTC. The encoded protein is CASSRTGYGYTF. V gene TRBV6-5 combines with J gene TRBJ1-2; 7 bases are shared with TRBD1. CDR1 and CDR2 from the germline V gene are MNHEY and SVGAGI. The J segment lost 4 bases and the V segment lost 5 bases, leaving 1 base of the junction unmatched. The CDR3 extends over 12 amino acids.